A selection of T cell receptor beta chains follows, all from one sample in a study of blood T cell repertoires in COVID-19. TCRdb's copy holds only in-frame clones and misses some; the assay was immunoSEQ multiplex PCR. Counted here are some 220,000 clones, 80% to 90% occurring once; the ten biggest clones make up 3% to 4%. The source material was PBMCs or T cells enriched from blood (not recorded which). These receptors were obtained from a young woman in a cohort exposed to, infected with or recovered from COVID-19 (not recorded which). The CDR3 runs from the conserved cysteine through the conserved F or W. A D gene is named only where the DNA matches it firmly. Rows may omit the clone size; those that give it use once, few, many or a size class.

d_call	v_call	clone_size	j_call	cdr3_nt	cdr3_aa
TRBD1	TRBV6-5	-	TRBJ1-5	TGTGCCAGCGGAACAGCAGGGGGCGAGGGTCAGCCCCAGCATTTT	CASGTAGGEGQPQHF
-	TRBV6-5	-	TRBJ1-2	TGTGCCAGCAGCGGAGGATCGGCTTTTCATGGCTACACCTTC	CASSGGSAFHGYTF
TRBD1	TRBV19	-	TRBJ1-5	TGTGCCAGTAGTAATAACAGGGGACAGAATCAGCCCCAGCATTTT	CASSNNRGQNQPQHF
-	TRBV7-3	-	TRBJ2-3	TGTGCCAGCAGCTTATTAGGGGGGGCTACAGATACGCAGTATTTT	CASSLLGGATDTQYF
-	TRBV27	-	TRBJ1-6	TGTGCCAGCACCCTGGGGGGAAGGCCCCTCCACTTT	CASTLGGRPLHF
TRBD1	TRBV11-3	-	TRBJ1-2	TGTGCCAGCTCCCCGGGACAGGGGAATGGCTACACCTTC	CASSPGQGNGYTF
-	TRBV21-1	-	TRBJ1-4	TGTGCCAGCAGCATCCCGCCCACCAGCAGGGACAAACTTTTT	CASSIPPTSRDKLF
TRBD2	TRBV13	once	TRBJ2-7	TGTGCCAGCAGCCCAACTAGCGGGAGCTTTCACGAGCAGTACTTC	CASSPTSGSFHEQYF
-	TRBV13	few	TRBJ2-1	TGTGCCAGCAGCTGGGCCACAGGGCGGCATGAGCAGTTCTTC	CASSWATGRHEQFF
TRBD2	TRBV5-4	-	TRBJ2-1	TGTGCCAGCAGTCCCCGGAGCGGGAAGATCCCTGAGCAGTTCTTC	CASSPRSGKIPEQFF
-	TRBV28	once	TRBJ1-5	TGTGCCAGCAGGACAGTGTCAAGCAATCAGCCCCAGCATTTT	CASRTVSSNQPQHF
TRBD1	TRBV5-1	-	TRBJ2-1	TGCGCCAGCAGCTTTGCAGGGGGCGCAGGCCGCGAGCAGTTCTTC	CASSFAGGAGREQFF
-	TRBV7-3	-	TRBJ1-1	TGTGCCAGCAGCTTGGGCGTGAGTGCTGAAGCTTTCTTT	CASSLGVSAEAFF
-	TRBV12-3/TRBV12-4	once	TRBJ2-3	TGTGCCAGCACCTCCGGGGAGAGGTCGCAGTATTTT	CASTSGERSQYF
TRBD2	TRBV5-6	-	TRBJ2-7	TGTGCCAGCAGCTTATGGGAGGGCCGTTACTACGAGCAGTACTTC	CASSLWEGRYYEQYF
-	TRBV6-1	once	TRBJ1-1	TGTGCCAGCAGTGAACAGTCCCCAGACAGTGAAGCTTTCTTT	CASSEQSPDSEAFF
TRBD2	TRBV5-6	-	TRBJ2-3	TGTGCCAGCAGCTTGGATAGCGGGAGGTGGGATACGCAGTATTTT	CASSLDSGRWDTQYF
TRBD2	TRBV9	-	TRBJ2-1	TGTGCCAGCAGCGGGACTAGCCTGAGCGGGAATGAGCAGTTCTTC	CASSGTSLSGNEQFF
-	TRBV12-3/TRBV12-4	-	TRBJ1-2	TGTGCCAGCAGTTTCGGGGGGCCCTATGGCTACACCTTC	CASSFGGPYGYTF
-	TRBV6-6	once	TRBJ2-3	TGTGCCAGCAGTTCCCGGGACTTTCACACCACAGATACGCAGTATTTT	CASSSRDFHTTDTQYF
TRBD1	TRBV7-2	-	TRBJ2-3	TGTGCCAGCAGCTTAGTTACAGGGGGGGATACGCAGTATTTT	CASSLVTGGDTQYF
TRBD1	TRBV25-1	-	TRBJ1-6	TGTGCCAGCAGTGCACGACAGGGGGCTAATTCACCCCTCCACTTT	CASSARQGANSPLHF
TRBD2	TRBV18	-	TRBJ2-1	TGTGCCAGCTCACCGGCTAGCGGGGGGCTACCTTACGGAAATGAGCAGTTCTTC	CASSPASGGLPYGNEQFF
TRBD2	TRBV19	-	TRBJ2-3	TGTGCCAGTAGTGGCCGGGAGGGAGATACGCAGTATTTT	CASSGREGDTQYF
-	TRBV12-2	-	TRBJ1-1	TGTGCAAGTCGCCAGAGACACCGCGGGACCATGAACACTGAAGCTTTCTTT	CASRQRHRGTMNTEAFF
TRBD2	TRBV7-8	-	TRBJ2-3	TGTGCCAGCAGCTACGGGACTAGCGGGATGGATACGCAGTATTTT	CASSYGTSGMDTQYF
TRBD2	TRBV11-3	-	TRBJ2-3	TGTGCCAGCAGCCCACTAGCGGGAGGGAACACAGATACGCAGTATTTT	CASSPLAGGNTDTQYF
TRBD1	TRBV27	-	TRBJ1-2	TGTGCCAGCAGTTTCCAGGGGGCGGAAGGCTACACCTTC	CASSFQGAEGYTF
TRBD1	TRBV6-5	-	TRBJ2-7	TGTGCCAGCAGTCCTCGACAGGGGGCTAGGTACGAGCAGTACTTC	CASSPRQGARYEQYF
TRBD1	TRBV25-1	once	TRBJ2-4	TGTGCCAGCAGTGACAATTTCGGACAGGGGGGGAACATTCAGTACTTC	CASSDNFGQGGNIQYF
-	TRBV28	-	TRBJ1-2	TGTGCCAGCATCCGACAGTCCAACCTAGGCTATGGCTACACCTTC	CASIRQSNLGYGYTF
TRBD2	TRBV28	-	TRBJ2-3	TGTGCCAGCAGTCCGCCTACTAGCGCGGCAGATACGCAGTATTTT	CASSPPTSAADTQYF
TRBD2	TRBV9	-	TRBJ2-1	TGTGCCAGCAGCACCCGGGGGGACCCCGATCCTCGTGAGCAGTTCTTC	CASSTRGDPDPREQFF
TRBD1	TRBV27	once	TRBJ1-2	TGTGCCAGCAGTTCCCTAGACAGGGGCTATGGCTACACCTTC	CASSSLDRGYGYTF
TRBD1	TRBV29-1	-	TRBJ1-2	TGCAGCGTGGACCTCGGGACAGACTCCCGGGGCTACACCTTC	CSVDLGTDSRGYTF
-	TRBV3-1/TRBV3-2	-	TRBJ1-2	TGTGCCAGCAGCCAAGCCAGGGCCCTCGGCTACACCTTC	CASSQARALGYTF
-	TRBV6-1	-	TRBJ2-5	TGTGCCAGCAGTGGAGGCTTCAATCTGGTCGGGGAGACCCAGTACTTC	CASSGGFNLVGETQYF
-	TRBV24-1	-	TRBJ1-2	TGTGCCACCAGTTACGACTCTGAGTGGGGCTACACCTTC	CATSYDSEWGYTF
-	TRBV19	-	TRBJ1-2	TGTGCCAGTATGGGGGGAATCTATGGCTACACCTTC	CASMGGIYGYTF
-	TRBV10-1	-	TRBJ2-5	TGCGCCAGCAGTGCGGGGGAGACCCAGTACTTC	CASSAGETQYF
-	TRBV21-1	-	TRBJ1-1	TGTGCCAGCAGCGGGACTGCGGAAGAAGCTTTCTTT	CASSGTAEEAFF
TRBD2	TRBV27	few	TRBJ2-4	TGTGCCAGCAGTTATCTCAGCGGGAGGGGGGAAAACATTCAGTACTTC	CASSYLSGRGENIQYF
-	TRBV12-3/TRBV12-4	-	TRBJ2-3	TGTGCCAGCAGCCGAACGGGGGCAGATACGCAGTATTTT	CASSRTGADTQYF
-	TRBV29-1	once	TRBJ2-4	TGCAGCCAGATATTCTGGGACTGGGGAAAAAACATTCAGTACTTC	CSQIFWDWGKNIQYF
TRBD1	TRBV7-7	-	TRBJ2-5	TGTGCCAGCAGCTTTGGACAGGGGCAGGGGACCCAGTACTTC	CASSFGQGQGTQYF
-	TRBV2	-	TRBJ1-2	TGTGCCAGCAGTGGAGGTCGGGGAACGGGCTACACCTTC	CASSGGRGTGYTF